A selection of T cell receptor beta chains follows, all from one sample in a study of blood T cell repertoires in COVID-19. Clones were sequenced by immunoSEQ multiplex PCR, and TCRdb holds only the in-frame ones, with some missing. Among under 300,000 clones listed, roughly 85% were seen once. Sequencing used PBMCs or T cells enriched from blood (not recorded which). The receptors were gathered from a woman aged 45-60 years who had been exposed to COVID-19. Both conserved end residues are part of each CDR3. The D gene is left open where the match is weak. Expanded clones get a size class; other rows say once, few or many, or leave the size out.

v_gene,abundance,j_gene,d_gene,CDR3nt,CDR3aa
TRBV6-1,NA,TRBJ2-3,NA,TGTGCCAGCAGTGAAAGATCAGGGGGGTCGAGAACAGATACGCAGTATTTT,CASSERSGGSRTDTQYF
TRBV7-2,NA,TRBJ1-1,NA,TGTGCCAGCAGCCAATCACTTAACACTGAAGCTTTCTTT,CASSQSLNTEAFF
TRBV15,NA,TRBJ1-6,TRBD1,TGTGCCACCAGCAGGGGAAACAGGGGGACCTATAATTCACCCCTCCACTTT,CATSRGNRGTYNSPLHF
TRBV5-1,NA,TRBJ1-4,NA,TGCGCCAGCAGGGGTGGAGATGAAAAACTGTTTTTT,CASRGGDEKLFF
TRBV19,NA,TRBJ1-1,TRBD1,TGTGCCAGTAGGGGGACAGGATTGAACACTGAAGCTTTCTTT,CASRGTGLNTEAFF
TRBV30,NA,TRBJ2-7,TRBD1,TGTGCCTGGAGTGTACTAGGGGGGGGACAGGGTGACGAGCAGTACTTC,CAWSVLGGGQGDEQYF
TRBV5-1,NA,TRBJ2-3,TRBD2,TGCGCCAGCAGCTCACCTAGCGGGGGGTTCGGAGATACGCAGTATTTT,CASSSPSGGFGDTQYF
TRBV19,once,TRBJ1-2,TRBD1,TGTGCCAGTACCCCAGGGGGTTTCAAGTACACCTTC,CASTPGGFKYTF
TRBV19,few,TRBJ2-6,NA,TGTGCCAGTAGTATGGGCCGCAGGGCTAGCTCTGGGGCCAACGTCCTGACTTTC,CASSMGRRASSGANVLTF
TRBV19,NA,TRBJ1-1,TRBD1,TGTGCCAGTAGACACGGACAGGGGAGGGACACTGAAGCTTTCTTT,CASRHGQGRDTEAFF
TRBV5-1,once,TRBJ1-1,NA,TGCGCCAGCAGCTTGGCTAGCCCGAACACTGAAGCTTTCTTT,CASSLASPNTEAFF
TRBV9,NA,TRBJ1-1,TRBD1,TGTGCCAGCAGCTTCTCCGGGACAGGGGGAAAAGCTTTCTTT,CASSFSGTGGKAFF
TRBV7-8,NA,TRBJ1-3,TRBD1,TGTGCCAGCAGCTTAATGGGACAGGGATCCTCTGGAAACACCATATATTTT,CASSLMGQGSSGNTIYF
TRBV24-1,NA,TRBJ2-1,TRBD2,TGTGCCACCAGTGACCCGCGGCGGGGGGACCTCGGTGAGCAGTTCTTC,CATSDPRRGDLGEQFF
TRBV5-1,once,TRBJ1-1,TRBD1,TGCGCCAGCAGCCTAGACAGGGTGGCTGAAGCTTTCTTT,CASSLDRVAEAFF
TRBV6-5,NA,TRBJ2-7,NA,TGTGCCAGCAGTTTACTAGCACAGGTCTCCGAGCAGTACTTC,CASSLLAQVSEQYF
TRBV29-1,once,TRBJ2-3,NA,TGCAGCGTCCGCAGGGGAGATACGCAGTATTTT,CSVRRGDTQYF
TRBV28,NA,TRBJ2-7,NA,TGTGCCACCCTGGACGGGGTACTCTACGAGCAGTACTTC,CATLDGVLYEQYF
TRBV19,NA,TRBJ1-5,TRBD1,TGTGCCAGTAGCCCTGGGACAGGGAAGGCACAGCCCCAGCATTTT,CASSPGTGKAQPQHF
TRBV3-1/TRBV3-2,NA,TRBJ1-3,NA,TGTGCCAGCAGCCGGACAAGAGGACCCCTCTCTGGAAACACCATATATTTT,CASSRTRGPLSGNTIYF
TRBV11-2,NA,TRBJ1-1,TRBD1,TGTGCCAGCAGCCAGGACAGGGGGAACACTGAAGCTTTCTTT,CASSQDRGNTEAFF
TRBV5-6,NA,TRBJ2-3,TRBD1,TGTGCCAGCAGCTCGACAGGGAGACGTGTGACAGATACGCAGTATTTT,CASSSTGRRVTDTQYF
TRBV24-1,once,TRBJ2-3,TRBD1,TGTGCCACCAGTGCCGGGACAGCAAGCACAGATACGCAGTATTTT,CATSAGTASTDTQYF
TRBV20-1,NA,TRBJ1-1,NA,TGCAGTGCTAGTCTCCCTCGGGGGGCACTGAACACTGAAGCTTTCTTT,CSASLPRGALNTEAFF
TRBV7-9,NA,TRBJ1-5,NA,TGTGCCAGCAGCTTAGGGAGTGGTGGCAATCAGCCCCAGCATTTT,CASSLGSGGNQPQHF
TRBV7-9,few,TRBJ2-7,TRBD1,TGTGCCAGCAGCTTAGGGGACCAGGGGGTCCGGGAGCAGTACTTC,CASSLGDQGVREQYF
TRBV30,NA,TRBJ1-1,NA,TGTGCCTGGAGGCGCGGGACTGAAGCTTTCTTT,CAWRRGTEAFF
TRBV9,NA,TRBJ1-6,NA,TGTGCCAGCAGCCCCAGCTCCTATAATTCACCCCTCCACTTT,CASSPSSYNSPLHF
TRBV5-1,NA,TRBJ1-2,TRBD1,TGCGCCAGCAGCTTGACAGGGGGCTCCTATGGCTACACCTTC,CASSLTGGSYGYTF
TRBV3-1/TRBV3-2,NA,TRBJ1-1,TRBD1,TGTGCCACACAAGACAGGGGGCCCGCCACTGAAGCTTTCTTT,CATQDRGPATEAFF
TRBV5-5,NA,TRBJ1-1,NA,TGTGCCAGCAGCTTGTCCAGGCCGAACACTGAAGCTTTCTTT,CASSLSRPNTEAFF
TRBV7-8,NA,TRBJ1-5,TRBD1,TGTGCCAGCAGCCCCAGTCGTCAGGGGGTAGGTCAGCCCCAGCATTTT,CASSPSRQGVGQPQHF
TRBV29-1,NA,TRBJ1-1,TRBD1,TGCAGCGTTCGGGACAGGCCGAACACTGAAGCTTTCTTT,CSVRDRPNTEAFF
TRBV5-4,NA,TRBJ2-7,TRBD1,TGTGCCAGCAGCTCGAGACAGGGGGACTACGAGCAGTACTTC,CASSSRQGDYEQYF
TRBV9,NA,TRBJ1-2,NA,TGTGCCAGCAGCGTAGGGCCAGATTCCAACTATGGCTACACCTTC,CASSVGPDSNYGYTF
TRBV11-2,NA,TRBJ1-3,NA,TGTGCCAGCAGCTCGTCCGGGACAGGAAACACCATATATTTT,CASSSSGTGNTIYF
TRBV9,once,TRBJ1-3,TRBD1,TGTGCCAGCAGCGTACAGGGGGGCTCTGGAAACACCATATATTTT,CASSVQGGSGNTIYF
TRBV7-2,NA,TRBJ2-1,TRBD2,TGTGCCAGTAAAGCTCCTGGGACTAGCGGGAGCAATGAGCAGTTCTTC,CASKAPGTSGSNEQFF
TRBV19,NA,TRBJ2-2,NA,TGTGCCAGTAGTCAAGCAGGGAACACCGGGGAGCTGTTTTTT,CASSQAGNTGELFF
TRBV18,NA,TRBJ2-1,TRBD1,TGTGCCAGCTCATTCCTACTCGGGACAGGGTATCTCCGAGCAAACAATGAGCAGTTCTTC,CASSFLLGTGYLRANNEQFF
TRBV7-8,NA,TRBJ2-7,NA,TGTGCCAGCAGCCTGGGACTTAATTACGAGCAGTACTTC,CASSLGLNYEQYF
TRBV6-5,NA,TRBJ1-1,TRBD1,TGTGCTGCGGAGGGGGCCCTTGAAGCTTTCTTT,CAAEGALEAFF
TRBV6-4,NA,TRBJ2-5,TRBD2,TGTGCCAGCAGTGCCGAGCGGGGGGAGACCCAGTACTTC,CASSAERGETQYF
TRBV2,NA,TRBJ2-7,NA,TGTGCCAGCAGTGAAGTTTCCAGTTCCTACGAGCAGTACTTC,CASSEVSSSYEQYF
TRBV11-2,NA,TRBJ2-7,NA,TGTGCCAGCAGCTCTTTAACCTACGAGCAGTACTTC,CASSSLTYEQYF
TRBV7-2,many,TRBJ1-1,NA,TGTGCCAGCAGCTCAACAGGGAGGGTGAACACTGAAGCTTTCTTT,CASSSTGRVNTEAFF
TRBV6-5,NA,TRBJ1-2,TRBD1,TGTGCCAGCAGGAGAGGAGGGGGCTACGATGGCTACACCTTC,CASRRGGGYDGYTF
TRBV19,NA,TRBJ1-2,NA,TGTGCCAGTAGTACCGGGGGGGGCTACACCTTC,CASSTGGGYTF
TRBV5-1,NA,TRBJ1-1,NA,TGCGCCAGCAGCTTGGATGGGGCGGTTGAAGCTTTCTTT,CASSLDGAVEAFF
TRBV6-5,NA,TRBJ1-5,TRBD1,TGTGCCAGCACTTCGACAGGGGCCTTCAATCAGCCCCAGCATTTT,CASTSTGAFNQPQHF
TRBV2,NA,TRBJ1-3,NA,TGTGCCAGCACCCAAGAGGCAGCCGGAAACACCATATATTTT,CASTQEAAGNTIYF
TRBV27,NA,TRBJ2-1,TRBD2,TGTGCCAGCACTAGGGGACTAGCGGGGGGTCGCTCCTACAATGAGCAGTTCTTC,CASTRGLAGGRSYNEQFF
TRBV9,NA,TRBJ2-3,NA,TGTGCCAGCAGCGTAGGGGTGGGGGGATTGGATACGCAGTATTTT,CASSVGVGGLDTQYF
TRBV7-9,once,TRBJ1-1,TRBD1,TGTGCCAGCAGCTCCTCGGGCGGTGGACAGGGGGTAGAAGCTTTCTTT,CASSSSGGGQGVEAFF
TRBV2,NA,TRBJ1-6,TRBD1,TGTGCCAGCAGTGTGGGACAGGGAAATTCACCCCTCCACTTT,CASSVGQGNSPLHF
TRBV5-1,once,TRBJ2-3,NA,TGCGCCAGCAGCTCGGGAAGTACGCTCACAGATACGCAGTATTTT,CASSSGSTLTDTQYF
TRBV4-3,NA,TRBJ1-2,NA,TGCGCCAGCAGCCAAGAAATGGTGGCCTATGGCTACACCTTC,CASSQEMVAYGYTF
TRBV2,NA,TRBJ1-5,NA,TGTGCCAGCAGTGAATATCGACAGGCCAATCAGCCCCAGCATTTT,CASSEYRQANQPQHF
TRBV7-3,NA,TRBJ2-2,TRBD1,TGTGCCAGCAGCTCCAGATCCGGGACAGGGCGTCGGTATGGCACCGGGGAGCTGTTTTTT,CASSSRSGTGRRYGTGELFF